The T cell receptor (beta chain) under discussion was sequenced for a study of Ad26.COV2.S vaccination and SARS-CoV-2 variants. In the study overall: Donor joined the COV1001 Ad26.COV2.S trial arm. Study conclusions and caveats: Measurement of non-spike TCR breadth gave similar results in vaccine and placebo recipients. Analyses that measured TCR breadth and depth may have underestimated total T cell responses.

The data were produced by immunoSEQ multiplex PCR, yet TCRdb's version contains in-frame clones alone and is incomplete. The data contain about 500,000 clones, 89% of them singletons. Documented treatment: some 19 received Ad26.COV2.S at low or high dose, single or two shots; several received placebo; per-sample allocation not given. After the first vaccine or placebo injection, samples were drawn on day 63. V lost 10 bases, J lost 3 bases, and 8 bases stayed unmatched. The CDR3 has 13 amino acids. Germline assignment: CDR1 SNHLY and CDR2 FYNNEI. Concerning this clone itself: Its antigen is unknown.

The clonotype originates from a person between 18 and 65 years old who received the Ad26.COV2.S COVID-19 vaccine or a placebo. The input for sequencing was peripheral blood, taken in a trial of Ad26.COV2.S vaccine versus placebo. The chain couples TRBV2 to TRBJ2-7; 8 nucleotides agree with TRBD1. The CDR3 DNA is TGTGCCATGGCCCATGGACAGGGCTACGAGCAGTACTTC. Amino acid sequence: CAMAHGQGYEQYF.